This T cell receptor (beta chain) was observed in a study of T-cell memory formation after mild COVID-19 (dated by TCRdb to the early 2020s). Context from the whole study: TCR sequence clusters from the two donors were found to be largely donor specific. In a couple of donors, T-cell clones that expanded and contracted after mild COVID-19 were followed by sequencing TCRalpha and TCRbeta repertoires longitudinally. Two young, previously healthy adult volunteers made up the cohort, one male and one female.

Worth noting for this clonotype: Its antigen has not been determined. No base quality values were provided; no much bigger clone lies one nucleotide off.

PBMCs were isolated by Ficoll-Paque density gradient centrifugation. Data came from an Illumina NovaSeq 6000. cDNA libraries for TCRalpha and TCRbeta were prepared by 5'RACE using constant-segment primers, with sample barcodes and unique molecular identifiers added. Trizol reagent was used to extract RNA from every sample. The libraries were amplified in two PCR steps, and the second step added a second sample barcode and Illumina TruSeq adapters. Sequencing of libraries was performed on an Illumina NovaSeq with 2 x 150 bp paired-end reads. Regarding the original processing steps: Demultiplexing of reads and collapsing into UMI-guided consensus sequences were performed with migec v1.2.7. Using mixcr v2.1.11, the UMI consensuses were aligned to TRA and TRB V and J templates and assembled into clonotypes. Clonotypes were classified as expanded or contracted when called significant by both edgeR and NoisET, with noise models trained on biological replicates. For edgeR calls, the cutoffs were a false discovery rate-adjusted p below 0.01 and a log2 fold-change threshold of 1. PCA with hierarchical clustering of max-normalized trajectories of the 1000 most abundant clonotypes was used as exploratory dynamics analysis. Separately sequenced CD4+ and CD8+ repertoires were used to assign the CD4 or CD8 phenotype of responding clones. TCRdb reworked the public reads: Q25 trimming with fastp, MiXCR clone assembly, productive beta chains retained. Rows matching on CDR3 protein sequence are summarized as one entry with the most common DNA and genes. V and J calls and clone size were set by TCRdb, not the authors. The sample table lists some 150,000 distinct CDR3 sequences, about 14% of them with a count of one. The ten largest account for under 30% of the sample.

Trimming leaves V shorter by 4 bases and J shorter by 2 bases, with the junction holding 6 bases beyond the gene matches. The cysteine opens and the phenylalanine closes a CDR3 of 15 amino acids. The sequence is cut down to CDR3 DNA, 45 bases in frame from base 1. From a lookup of the germline V gene, CDR1 and CDR2 are SGDLS and YYNGEE. Broad study findings and their caveats: Clones contracting from day 15 to 85 had balanced CD4/CD8 phenotypes, while a second wave expanding from day 15 to 37 was biased towards CD4+. Some responding clones were detected in pre-infection memory, suggesting pre-existing cross-reactive memory T cells joined the SARS-CoV-2 response. Only a couple of mild cases were covered by the study, and larger cohorts that include severe cases with pre-infection samples were considered necessary. Contracting CD4+ clones were located mainly in the CM and EM memory subsets, whereas CD8+ clones were found to be enriched in EMRA. The second-wave clones that peaked on day 37 were not confirmed to be SARS-CoV-2 specific.

Specimen: PBMCs or a T cell subset sorted from them (not recorded which). The sequence derives from an adult woman who had mild COVID-19 (a few samples of this study predate the infection). The sample titles of this study are shuffled in the database, so cell type and time point are left out; the donor was told from shared clones. In this chain, TRBV9 is recombined with TRBJ2-1; 7 junctional bases match TRBD2. The DNA sequence follows: TGTGCCAGCAGCCTTAGCGGGTACACCTACAATGAGCAGTTCTTC. Protein translation: CASSLSGYTYNEQFF.